This T cell receptor (beta chain) stems from a study of T cells expressing NK-cell markers. Whole-study context: The TCR beta repertoires originated in sorted CD3+CD56+NKG2C+, CD3+CD56+NKG2C- and CD3+CD56-NKG2C+ T cells. Study outcomes and limitations: Whether expanded NKG2C+ T cell clones were HCMV specific stayed uncertain.

The CDR3 has 14 residues. In germline, CDR1 is LNHDA, CDR2 SQIVND (reference sequence). For TCR beta, cDNA was produced by 5'RACE template switching with UMIs. Using the 5' RACE reads, TCRdb records one entry per CDR3 protein without DNA. The repertoire table contains about 440,000 distinct CDR3 sequences. As for this clonotype: Its specificity is not known.

The sequenced sample was blood T cells: a sorted CD56 or NKG2C T cell subset, CD4+ or CD8+ T cells, or bulk PBMC T cells (not recorded which). This chain joins TRBV19 and TRBJ1-5. This clonotype originated in a woman between 18 and 70 years old in good health. Here the CDR3 reads CASSIVNGNQPQHF.